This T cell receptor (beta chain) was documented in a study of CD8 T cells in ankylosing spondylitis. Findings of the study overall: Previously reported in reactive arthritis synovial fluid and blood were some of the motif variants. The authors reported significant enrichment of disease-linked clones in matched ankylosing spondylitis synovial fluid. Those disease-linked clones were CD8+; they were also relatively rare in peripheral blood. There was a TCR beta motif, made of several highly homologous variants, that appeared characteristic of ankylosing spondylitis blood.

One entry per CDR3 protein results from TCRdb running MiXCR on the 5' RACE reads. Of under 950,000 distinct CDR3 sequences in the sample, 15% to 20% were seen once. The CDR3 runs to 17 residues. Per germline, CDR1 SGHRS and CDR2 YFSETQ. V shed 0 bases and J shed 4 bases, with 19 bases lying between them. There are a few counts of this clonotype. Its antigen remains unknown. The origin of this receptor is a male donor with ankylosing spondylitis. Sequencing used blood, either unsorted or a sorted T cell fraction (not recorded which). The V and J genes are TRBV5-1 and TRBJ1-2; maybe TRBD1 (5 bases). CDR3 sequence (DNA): TGCGCCAGCAGCTTGGCCGTGCCTGGTCCAGGGCGCTATGGCTACACCTTC. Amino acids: CASSLAVPGPGRYGYTF. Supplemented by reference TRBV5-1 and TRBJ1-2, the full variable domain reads KAGVTQTPRYLIKTRGQQVTLSCSPISGHRSVSWYQQTPGQGLQFLFEYFSETQRNKGNFPGRFSGRQFSNSRSEMNVSTLELGDSALYLCASSLAVPGPGRYGYTFGSGTRLTVV.